The 8 T cell receptor beta chains below were found in one sample sequenced in a study of the immune and genomic landscape of osteosarcoma. Profiling relied on immunoSEQ multiplex PCR, and the TCRdb table lists in-frame clones only, not all of them. The sample lists around 760 clones, over 55% occurring once. The sequenced sample consisted of primary tumor tissue from the humerus. The receptors derive from an older woman with osteosarcoma.

To note about this clone: A junction boundary mismatches the germline segment, possibly from a read error. The chain is built from TRBV4-1 and TRBJ2-7, with D possibly being TRBD2 (5 bases). Germline V gene sequence: CDR1 MGHRA, CDR2 YSYEKL. The CDR3 length is 13 residues. CDR3 in DNA: TGTGCCAGCAGCCAGGACGGGACCTACGAGCAGTACTTC. It specifies CASSQDGTYEQYF.

The V call is TRBV5-4, the J call TRBJ2-5, with TRBD2 matching 11 bases. There are 16 residues in the CDR3. V shed 0 bases, J shed 2 bases, and the junction held 3 bases outside the gene matches. CDR1 SGHNT and CDR2 YYREEE come from the germline V gene (reference sequence). The CDR3 coding sequence is TGTGCCAGCAGCTTGGGACTAGCGGGGCAGCAAGAGACCCAGTACTTC. Its protein product is CASSLGLAGQQETQYF.

Written as DNA, the CDR3 is TGTGCCAGCAGTGTCAGACAGGCCCGCTCCTACAATGAGCAGTTCTTC. Translating it yields CASSVRQARSYNEQFF. The chain combines TRBV6-1 with TRBJ2-1; weak D call: TRBD1 (6 bases). CDR3 size: 16 residues. The germline V gene encodes CDR1 MNHNS and CDR2 SASEGT. V lost 4 bases and J lost 0, with 13 bases in between.

V usage is TRBV10-2 and J usage is TRBJ2-7; 7 nucleotides line up with TRBD2. The CDR3 has 13 amino acids. Per germline, CDR1 WSHSY and CDR2 SAAADI. With V trimmed by 6 bases and J by 3 bases, 5 bases remained unmatched. This chain's CDR3 is CASRSGTNYEQYF. CDR3 nucleotide sequence: TGCGCCAGCAGGTCCGGGACTAACTACGAGCAGTACTTC.

The chain employs TRBV7-3 and TRBJ2-1; D ambiguous. The germline V and J ends were trimmed by 8 bases and 4 bases, with 12 bases remaining between them. From germline, CDR1 is SGHTA and CDR2 FQGTGA. The CDR3 runs to 13 residues. The CDR3: CASSFGGYNEQFF. The CDR3 DNA sequence: TGTGCCAGCTCCTTCGGCGGTTACAATGAGCAGTTCTTC. Based on the CDR3 plus reference TRBV7-3 and TRBJ2-1, the full variable domain is GAGVSQTPSNKVTEKGKYVELRCDPISGHTALYWYRQSLGQGPEFLIYFQGTGAADDSGLPNDRFFAVRPEGSVSTLKIQRTERGDSAVYLCASSFGGYNEQFFGPGTRLTVL.

The rearrangement links TRBV5-5 to TRBJ2-3; either TRBD1 or TRBD2 may supply D (5 bases each). This CDR3 contains 12 residues. The V gene lost 6 bases and the J gene lost 4 bases, with 9 bases spanning the gap. Germline CDR1 and CDR2: SGHKS and YYEKEE (reference sequence). The CDR3 DNA sequence: TGTGCCAGCACCGGGACCTCAGATACGCAGTATTTT. Its protein product is CASTGTSDTQYF. Full variable domain (missing parts from reference TRBV5-5 and TRBJ2-3): DAGVTQSPTHLIKTRGQQVTLRCSPISGHKSVSWYQQVLGQGPQFIFQYYEKEERGRGNFPDRFSARQFPNYSSELNVNALLLGDSALYLCASTGTSDTQYFGPGTRLTVL.

The chain joins TRBV7-6 to TRBJ2-2, with D possibly called TRBD1 or TRBD2 (5 bases each). The ends were cut back, 5 bases at V and 3 bases at J, with 10 bases in the middle. CDR3 length: 14 residues. Germline V CDR1 and CDR2: SGHVS, FNYEAQ. The CDR3 DNA follows: TGTGCCAGCAGCAGGGACGGCGACACCGGGGAGCTGTTTTTT. It codes for CASSRDGDTGELFF.

This clone was seen a single time. Here the CDR3 reads CASGGRPYEQYF. The CDR3 DNA reads as TGTGCCAGCGGAGGGAGACCCTACGAGCAGTACTTC. The chain couples TRBV21-1 to TRBJ2-7; TRBD2 is the table's D call and was not checked against the DNA. TRBV21-1 is assigned pseudogene status. The CDR3 sequence is 12 residues long.